These T cell receptor beta chains were read from a single sample in a study of blood T cell repertoires in COVID-19. Repertoires were generated with immunoSEQ multiplex PCR, while TCRdb's copy carries only in-frame clones and drops some. Among roughly 200,000 clones listed, about 80% were seen once. What was sequenced was peripheral blood. Source of these receptors: a woman at least 80 years old with COVID-19, enrolled during active disease. The CDR3 runs from the conserved cysteine through the conserved F or W. The D gene is left open where the match is weak. Only part of the rows carry a size: once, few, many, or a class if the clone is expanded.

TRBJ1-1,NA,NA,TRBV7-3,TGTGCCAGCAGCTCCTGGGCGCGCGGGGGCACTGAAGCTTTCTTT,CASSSWARGGTEAFF
TRBJ1-3,NA,NA,TRBV7-3,TGTGCCAGCAGCGCGTTCTCTGGAAACACCATATATTTT,CASSAFSGNTIYF
TRBJ2-2,TRBD2,NA,TRBV9,TGTGCCAGCAGCCAGGGACTAGCGGGATCGAACACCGGGGAGCTGTTTTTT,CASSQGLAGSNTGELFF
TRBJ1-2,NA,NA,TRBV2,TGTGCCAGCAGTGAGGACAGTTATGGCTACACCTTC,CASSEDSYGYTF
TRBJ2-3,NA,NA,TRBV6-5,TGTGCCAGCAGTTCGCCGACAGGAAGCACAGATACGCAGTATTTT,CASSSPTGSTDTQYF
TRBJ1-3,NA,NA,TRBV6-1,TGTGCCAGCAGTGAAGCGGGGGCAGGGTCCTCCTCTGGAAACACCATATATTTT,CASSEAGAGSSSGNTIYF
TRBJ1-2,NA,NA,TRBV5-6,TGTGCCAGCAGCATAAGGCGGGGGGAGGATGGCTACACCTTC,CASSIRRGEDGYTF
TRBJ2-1,NA,NA,TRBV2,TGTGCCAGCAGCAACAGCGGGCCTTACAATGAGCAGTTCTTC,CASSNSGPYNEQFF
TRBJ2-3,TRBD1,NA,TRBV6-5,TGTGCCAGCACGGACAGGGGGATGACAGATACGCAGTATTTT,CASTDRGMTDTQYF
TRBJ2-2,TRBD2,NA,TRBV19,TGTGCCACCCGGACTAGCGCGAACACCGGGGAGCTGTTTTTT,CATRTSANTGELFF
TRBJ2-5,NA,NA,TRBV11-2,TGTGCCAGCAGCTTAGGCGTCCGAGAGACCCAGTACTTC,CASSLGVRETQYF
TRBJ2-5,NA,NA,TRBV7-3,TGTGCCAGCAGCCGGGGGGCGGGTGAGACCCAGTACTTC,CASSRGAGETQYF
TRBJ1-5,NA,few,TRBV6-1,TGTGCCAGCAGTGAACCTTCCCTCAGGCCCAATCAGCCCCAGCATTTT,CASSEPSLRPNQPQHF
TRBJ2-5,NA,once,TRBV4-1,TGCGCCAGTTCGTACCAAGAGACCCAGTACTTC,CASSYQETQYF
TRBJ2-5,NA,NA,TRBV12-3/TRBV12-4,TGTGCCAGCAGTTTGGGGCGTGAAGAGACCCAGTACTTC,CASSLGREETQYF
TRBJ2-2,TRBD2,NA,TRBV5-1,TGCGCCAGCAGCCCCAGCCCCCCTGCAGCGGGATCCTCCGGGGAGCTGTTTTTT,CASSPSPPAAGSSGELFF
TRBJ1-2,NA,few,TRBV7-6,TGTGCCAGCAGCTTTGACACAGGTGGCTATGGCTACACCTTC,CASSFDTGGYGYTF
TRBJ2-1,TRBD2,once,TRBV5-4,TGTGCCAGCAGCCTACGACCCGCGGGGGACAATGAGCAGTTCTTC,CASSLRPAGDNEQFF
TRBJ2-7,TRBD2,once,TRBV27,TGTGCCAGCAGATTGATAGGACTAGCTGGGAGCTCCTACGAGCAGTACTTC,CASRLIGLAGSSYEQYF
TRBJ2-7,TRBD2,NA,TRBV7-6,TGTGCCAGCAGCTTAGTCCGCAGTGTAGCGGGATCGCGCTACGAGCAGTACTTC,CASSLVRSVAGSRYEQYF
TRBJ1-5,NA,NA,TRBV7-9,TGTGCCAGCAGCTTAGCCGCGGATCAGCCCCAGCATTTT,CASSLAADQPQHF
TRBJ1-6,TRBD1,NA,TRBV9,TGTGCCAGCAGCGTGGGGGACAGAGATAATTCACCCCTCCACTTT,CASSVGDRDNSPLHF
TRBJ1-2,NA,NA,TRBV5-4,TGTGCCAGCAGCTTGCGGGCAGGGGAAGACTCTGGCTACACCTTC,CASSLRAGEDSGYTF
TRBJ1-2,NA,NA,TRBV6-5,TGTGCCAGCGAGGAGGGGACGGAAAGGTGTGGCTACACCTTC,CASEEGTERCGYTF
TRBJ1-2,NA,once,TRBV7-2,TGTGCCAGCAGCTTACGGGAAATCAACTATGGCTACACCTTC,CASSLREINYGYTF
TRBJ1-2,NA,few,TRBV2,TGTGCCAGCAGTGAACCAGGACAGACCCAGAACTATGGCTACACCTTC,CASSEPGQTQNYGYTF
TRBJ2-1,TRBD2,NA,TRBV5-4,TGTGCCAGCAGCTTATCCCCGGGACTAGCGGGACATGAGCAGTTCTTC,CASSLSPGLAGHEQFF
TRBJ1-2,NA,NA,TRBV6-5,TGTGAGGCGGGGGATCGGTGGAGAAATGGCTACACCTTC,CEAGDRWRNGYTF
TRBJ1-3,NA,NA,TRBV3-1/TRBV3-2,TGTGCCAGCAGCCAAGCCCGGGAGTCGGGAAACACCATATATTTT,CASSQARESGNTIYF
TRBJ1-1,NA,few,TRBV2,TGTGCCAGCAGCGTTCAGGGGAATACTGAAGCTTTCTTT,CASSVQGNTEAFF
TRBJ2-3,NA,NA,TRBV24-1,TGTGCCACCAGTGATTTTGAGGCGGGACAGACAGATACGCAGTATTTT,CATSDFEAGQTDTQYF